A selection of T cell receptor beta chains follows, all from one sample in a study of T cell repertoires in cytomegalovirus infection. No antigen is known for these receptors. Each CDR3 protein is one row after TCRdb ran MiXCR on the reads. This sample has roughly 920,000 distinct CDR3 sequences, with roughly 30% found just once. Sequencing used cultured CD8+ T cells from PBMCs, obtained from culture after CMV antigen stimulation. The receptors stem from a human donor in good health (CMV status not recorded). Some clones in this sample may be carry-over from other donors' samples. CDR3s include the opening cysteine and the closing phenylalanine or tryptophan. Fields, in order: CDR3 length, J gene, clone size, D gene, V gene, CDR3 protein, CDR3 DNA. D genes are given only for firm matches. The size of a clone is reported for some rows only, either as once, few or many, or as a class for expanded clones.

cdr3_length: 15
j_call: TRBJ1-6
clone_size: -
d_call: TRBD1
v_call: TRBV14
cdr3_aa: CASSQYRGYNSPLHF
cdr3_nt: TGTGCCAGCAGCCAATACAGGGGTTATAATTCACCCCTCCACTTT

cdr3_length: 14
j_call: TRBJ1-2
clone_size: -
d_call: -
v_call: TRBV27
cdr3_aa: CASSLLPGSYGYTF
cdr3_nt: TGTGCCAGCAGTTTACTTCCAGGTAGCTATGGCTACACCTTC

cdr3_length: 14
j_call: TRBJ1-4
clone_size: few
d_call: -
v_call: TRBV6-5
cdr3_aa: CASSYSRGNEKLFF
cdr3_nt: TGTGCCAGCAGTTATTCCAGGGGAAACGAAAAACTGTTTTTT

cdr3_length: 11
j_call: TRBJ1-1
clone_size: few
d_call: -
v_call: TRBV20-1
cdr3_aa: CSGRTYTEAFF
cdr3_nt: TGCAGCGGGAGGACGTATACTGAAGCTTTCTTT

cdr3_length: 13
j_call: TRBJ1-1
clone_size: few
d_call: -
v_call: TRBV6-5
cdr3_aa: CASSPHAAVEAFF
cdr3_nt: TGTGCCAGCAGTCCCCACGCGGCCGTTGAAGCTTTCTTT

cdr3_length: 16
j_call: TRBJ2-1
clone_size: -
d_call: TRBD2
v_call: TRBV4-1
cdr3_aa: CASSQWASGAFNQQFF
cdr3_nt: TGCGCCAGCAGCCAGTGGGCTAGCGGAGCCTTCAATCAGCAGTTCTTC

cdr3_length: 19
j_call: TRBJ2-4
clone_size: many
d_call: -
v_call: TRBV7-9
cdr3_aa: CASSLASGRGFPKGNIQYF
cdr3_nt: TGTGCCAGCAGCTTAGCGTCGGGGCGGGGCTTCCCCAAGGGAAACATTCAGTACTTC

cdr3_length: 16
j_call: TRBJ1-2
clone_size: once
d_call: TRBD1
v_call: TRBV5-5
cdr3_aa: CASSPSDRTGGYGYTF
cdr3_nt: TGTGCCAGCAGCCCGTCGGACAGGACGGGCGGCTATGGCTACACCTTC

cdr3_length: 14
j_call: TRBJ1-1
clone_size: -
d_call: -
v_call: TRBV4-1
cdr3_aa: CASSPPLENTEAFF
cdr3_nt: TGCGCCAGCAGCCCTCCCCTGGAGAACACTGAAGCTTTCTTT

cdr3_length: 17
j_call: TRBJ2-3
clone_size: -
d_call: TRBD2
v_call: TRBV4-3
cdr3_aa: CASSQDRAAGFTDTQYF
cdr3_nt: TGCGCCAGCAGCCAAGATCGGGCAGCGGGGTTTACAGATACGCAGTATTTT

cdr3_length: 13
j_call: TRBJ2-3
clone_size: few
d_call: -
v_call: TRBV6-2/TRBV6-3
cdr3_aa: CASSYFRRDTQYF
cdr3_nt: TGTGCCAGCAGTTACTTCCGGAGAGATACGCAGTATTTT

cdr3_length: 12
j_call: TRBJ2-4
clone_size: many
d_call: -
v_call: TRBV7-9
cdr3_aa: CASSLSKNIQYF
cdr3_nt: TGTGCCAGCAGCTTATCCAAAAACATTCAGTACTTC

cdr3_length: 17
j_call: TRBJ2-2
clone_size: many
d_call: -
v_call: TRBV7-8
cdr3_aa: CASSLAPGSANTGELFF
cdr3_nt: TGTGCCAGCAGCTTAGCCCCGGGAAGCGCGAACACCGGGGAGCTGTTTTTT

cdr3_length: 15
j_call: TRBJ2-1
clone_size: few
d_call: -
v_call: TRBV4-1
cdr3_aa: CASSEGVDSYNEQFF
cdr3_nt: TGCGCCAGCAGCGAAGGGGTAGACTCCTACAATGAGCAGTTCTTC

cdr3_length: 15
j_call: TRBJ2-2
clone_size: -
d_call: -
v_call: TRBV6-2/TRBV6-3
cdr3_aa: CASTTRQGGSGELFF
cdr3_nt: TGTGCCAGCACCACACGACAGGGAGGTTCCGGGGAGCTGTTTTTT

cdr3_length: 14
j_call: TRBJ2-5
clone_size: many
d_call: -
v_call: TRBV7-8
cdr3_aa: CASRPPGRGSTQYF
cdr3_nt: TGTGCCAGCAGACCCCCGGGCAGGGGTTCAACCCAGTACTTC

cdr3_length: 15
j_call: TRBJ2-1
clone_size: few
d_call: TRBD1
v_call: TRBV7-6
cdr3_aa: CASSPGGGLDNEQFF
cdr3_nt: TGTGCCAGCAGCCCAGGGGGCGGGTTGGACAATGAGCAGTTCTTC

cdr3_length: 14
j_call: TRBJ1-2
clone_size: few
d_call: -
v_call: TRBV6-2/TRBV6-3
cdr3_aa: CASSWSWDNYGYTF
cdr3_nt: TGTGCCAGCAGTTGGTCGTGGGATAACTATGGCTACACCTTC

cdr3_length: 15
j_call: TRBJ2-1
clone_size: few
d_call: -
v_call: TRBV6-6
cdr3_aa: CASSSPVGLRSEQFF
cdr3_nt: TGTGCCAGCAGTTCCCCGGTGGGACTCCGAAGTGAGCAGTTCTTC

cdr3_length: 16
j_call: TRBJ2-7
clone_size: few
d_call: TRBD2
v_call: TRBV10-2
cdr3_aa: CASSESLAGGMYEQYF
cdr3_nt: TGCGCCAGCAGTGAGTCTCTAGCGGGGGGGATGTACGAGCAGTACTTC

cdr3_length: 17
j_call: TRBJ1-5
clone_size: few
d_call: -
v_call: TRBV6-2/TRBV6-3
cdr3_aa: CASTLTRGVGNNQPQHF
cdr3_nt: TGTGCCAGCACCCTAACGAGAGGCGTGGGAAACAATCAGCCCCAGCATTTT

cdr3_length: 15
j_call: TRBJ2-1
clone_size: many
d_call: TRBD1
v_call: TRBV7-2
cdr3_aa: CASSPGQGIYNEQFF
cdr3_nt: TGTGCCAGCAGCCCGGGACAGGGGATTTATAATGAGCAGTTCTTC

cdr3_length: 17
j_call: TRBJ1-5
clone_size: many
d_call: -
v_call: TRBV7-9
cdr3_aa: CASSLSRRPYEGQPQHF
cdr3_nt: TGTGCCAGCAGCTTATCTCGTCGGCCTTACGAGGGTCAGCCCCAGCATTTT

cdr3_length: 15
j_call: TRBJ1-4
clone_size: -
d_call: -
v_call: TRBV20-1
cdr3_aa: CSARDPRGLNEKLFF
cdr3_nt: TGCAGTGCTAGAGATCCGCGCGGCTTAAATGAAAAACTGTTTTTT

cdr3_length: 16
j_call: TRBJ2-3
clone_size: -
d_call: -
v_call: TRBV13
cdr3_aa: CASSSWTALGTDTQYF
cdr3_nt: TGTGCCAGCAGCTCTTGGACAGCGCTGGGCACAGATACGCAGTATTTT

cdr3_length: 16
j_call: TRBJ1-5
clone_size: -
d_call: -
v_call: TRBV6-1
cdr3_aa: CASSDGKRGANQPQHF
cdr3_nt: TGTGCCAGCAGCGATGGGAAAAGGGGTGCAAATCAGCCCCAGCATTTT

cdr3_length: 12
j_call: TRBJ2-7
clone_size: many
d_call: -
v_call: TRBV6-1
cdr3_aa: CASSQTAYEQYF
cdr3_nt: TGTGCCAGCAGCCAGACAGCCTACGAGCAGTACTTC

cdr3_length: 16
j_call: TRBJ2-7
clone_size: -
d_call: TRBD1
v_call: TRBV4-1
cdr3_aa: CASSQDTGTGTYQQYF
cdr3_nt: TGCGCCAGCAGCCAGGATACCGGGACAGGAACCTATCAGCAGTACTTC

cdr3_length: 13
j_call: TRBJ2-3
clone_size: many
d_call: -
v_call: TRBV10-2
cdr3_aa: CASTGSSTDTQYF
cdr3_nt: TGCGCCAGCACTGGGTCTAGCACAGATACGCAGTATTTT

cdr3_length: 15
j_call: TRBJ1-5
clone_size: few
d_call: -
v_call: TRBV6-2/TRBV6-3
cdr3_aa: CASSYTGTLNQPQHF
cdr3_nt: TGTGCCAGCAGTTACACCGGGACATTAAATCAGCCCCAGCATTTT

cdr3_length: 14
j_call: TRBJ1-4
clone_size: -
d_call: TRBD1
v_call: TRBV7-4
cdr3_aa: CASNPGGGSEKLFF
cdr3_nt: TGTGCCAGCAACCCGGGAGGGGGCTCTGAAAAACTGTTTTTT

cdr3_length: 15
j_call: TRBJ1-5
clone_size: -
d_call: TRBD1
v_call: TRBV7-9
cdr3_aa: CASSPGTGGLVPQHF
cdr3_nt: TGTGCCAGCAGTCCCGGGACAGGGGGCTTGGTGCCCCAGCATTTT

cdr3_length: 15
j_call: TRBJ1-6
clone_size: -
d_call: -
v_call: TRBV7-9
cdr3_aa: CASSLAGGGNSPLHF
cdr3_nt: TGTGCCAGCAGCTTAGCCGGGGGTGGTAATTCACCCCTCCACTTT

cdr3_length: 14
j_call: TRBJ2-7
clone_size: -
d_call: -
v_call: TRBV27
cdr3_aa: CASSLRVTAYEQYF
cdr3_nt: TGTGCCAGCAGTTTGAGGGTTACAGCCTACGAGCAGTACTTC

cdr3_length: 14
j_call: TRBJ2-1
clone_size: few
d_call: -
v_call: TRBV7-3
cdr3_aa: CASSLAGGGSEQFF
cdr3_nt: TGTGCCAGCAGCTTAGCGGGCGGCGGTTCTGAGCAGTTCTTC

cdr3_length: 11
j_call: TRBJ1-1
clone_size: -
d_call: -
v_call: TRBV7-9
cdr3_aa: CASGPDYEAFF
cdr3_nt: TGTGCCAGCGGGCCAGACTATGAAGCTTTCTTT

cdr3_length: 14
j_call: TRBJ1-5
clone_size: once
d_call: -
v_call: TRBV27
cdr3_aa: CASSFGGYNQPQHF
cdr3_nt: TGTGCCAGCAGTTTCGGGGGCTACAATCAGCCCCAGCATTTT

cdr3_length: 16
j_call: TRBJ2-1
clone_size: -
d_call: TRBD1
v_call: TRBV4-1
cdr3_aa: CASSQWDRDSYNEQFF
cdr3_nt: TGCGCCAGCAGCCAATGGGACAGGGACTCCTACAATGAGCAGTTCTTC

cdr3_length: 14
j_call: TRBJ2-1
clone_size: -
d_call: -
v_call: TRBV6-5
cdr3_aa: CASSRSSSYNEQFF
cdr3_nt: TGTGCCAGCAGTCGGTCGAGCTCCTACAATGAGCAGTTCTTC

cdr3_length: 16
j_call: TRBJ2-1
clone_size: few
d_call: -
v_call: TRBV12-5
cdr3_aa: CASGSGPRSSYNEQFF
cdr3_nt: TGTGCTAGTGGATCTGGACCGAGAAGCTCCTACAATGAGCAGTTCTTC

cdr3_length: 19
j_call: TRBJ2-3
clone_size: -
d_call: TRBD2
v_call: TRBV11-2
cdr3_aa: CASSFLGGVPTDYTDTQYF
cdr3_nt: TGTGCCAGCAGCTTCCTCGGGGGGGTTCCCACCGATTACACAGATACGCAGTATTTT

cdr3_length: 18
j_call: TRBJ2-7
clone_size: -
d_call: TRBD2
v_call: TRBV12-3/TRBV12-4
cdr3_aa: CASSFYFSGGNPSYEQYF
cdr3_nt: TGTGCCAGCAGTTTTTACTTCAGCGGGGGGAACCCCTCCTACGAGCAGTACTTC

cdr3_length: 14
j_call: TRBJ2-7
clone_size: -
d_call: TRBD2
v_call: TRBV20-1
cdr3_aa: CSARAQRGPYEQYF
cdr3_nt: TGCAGTGCTAGGGCCCAGCGGGGTCCCTACGAGCAGTACTTC

cdr3_length: 14
j_call: TRBJ2-7
clone_size: -
d_call: -
v_call: TRBV9
cdr3_aa: CASSVAGSSFEQYF
cdr3_nt: TGTGCCAGCAGCGTAGCGGGCAGTAGCTTCGAGCAGTACTTC

cdr3_length: 16
j_call: TRBJ2-4
clone_size: -
d_call: -
v_call: TRBV2
cdr3_aa: CASSEGGPRAKNIQYF
cdr3_nt: TGTGCCAGCAGTGAGGGGGGCCCGCGGGCCAAAAACATTCAGTACTTC

cdr3_length: 15
j_call: TRBJ1-3
clone_size: -
d_call: -
v_call: TRBV15
cdr3_aa: CATSSSPGSGNTIYF
cdr3_nt: TGTGCCACCAGCAGCTCTCCGGGGTCGGGAAACACCATATATTTT

cdr3_length: 14
j_call: TRBJ1-4
clone_size: few
d_call: TRBD1
v_call: TRBV12-3/TRBV12-4
cdr3_aa: CASSSGQGGVKLFF
cdr3_nt: TGTGCCAGCAGTTCGGGACAGGGTGGTGTAAAACTGTTTTTT

cdr3_length: 14
j_call: TRBJ1-1
clone_size: -
d_call: -
v_call: TRBV5-1
cdr3_aa: CASTPEGGRTEAFF
cdr3_nt: TGCGCCAGCACCCCAGAAGGAGGGAGGACTGAAGCTTTCTTT

cdr3_length: 16
j_call: TRBJ2-2
clone_size: many
d_call: -
v_call: TRBV7-2
cdr3_aa: CASSFVGNWDTGELFF
cdr3_nt: TGTGCCAGCAGCTTTGTCGGAAATTGGGACACCGGGGAGCTGTTTTTT

cdr3_length: 12
j_call: TRBJ1-1
clone_size: -
d_call: TRBD1
v_call: TRBV20-1
cdr3_aa: CSVPGQVNEAFF
cdr3_nt: TGCAGTGTCCCCGGACAGGTCAACGAAGCTTTCTTT

cdr3_length: 17
j_call: TRBJ1-3
clone_size: -
d_call: -
v_call: TRBV7-6
cdr3_aa: CASSPSLGSESGNTIYF
cdr3_nt: TGTGCCAGCAGCCCCTCCCTGGGTTCGGAATCTGGAAACACCATATATTTT

cdr3_length: 10
j_call: TRBJ1-1
clone_size: -
d_call: -
v_call: TRBV6-1
cdr3_aa: CASRAPEAFF
cdr3_nt: TGTGCCTCGAGAGCCCCTGAAGCTTTCTTT

cdr3_length: 14
j_call: TRBJ2-1
clone_size: -
d_call: -
v_call: TRBV6-1
cdr3_aa: CASSVFSGYNEQFF
cdr3_nt: TGTGCCAGCAGTGTATTTTCAGGGTACAATGAGCAGTTCTTC